The source of this T cell receptor beta chain is a study of cytomegalovirus exposure and HLA in healthy donors. Background on the study: T cells numbering about 179 million yielded some 110 million unique TCR beta sequences in an earlier analysis. Early release data held some 79 million unique TCRs from HLA-typed donors.

60 Vbeta and 13 Jbeta primers were used in PCR. The table came from immunoSEQ multiplex PCR; TCRdb's copy has only in-frame clones and leaves some out. The sample includes around 170,000 clones, about 85% of them seen just once. Study results and limitations: The authors confirmed in vitro that a few CMV-associated chains were specific for CMV antigens.

From germline, CDR1 is SEHNR and CDR2 FQNEAQ (reference sequence). This CDR3 has 13 residues. Points on this clone: Its antigen is as yet unknown. One end of the junction is discordant with germline, which a read error may explain.

This clonotype was obtained from a man aged 50-59 years in good health and CMV-seronegative. The sample comprised PBMCs. This chain links TRBV7-9 with TRBJ1-5; D is uncertain. CDR3 residues: CSSSLDGRQPQHF. In nucleotides, the CDR3 is TGTTCCAGCAGCTTAGACGGGAGACAGCCCCAGCATTTT.